A single sample gave rise to the 4 T cell receptor beta chains below, sequenced in a study of graft-versus-host responses after intestinal transplantation. Sequenced by immunoSEQ multiplex PCR; TCRdb stores in-frame clones only, minus some. The data show roughly 93,000 clones, with roughly 93% seen just once and over 0.45% held by the top ten. No antigens are known for them. This material consisted of unstimulated CD8+ T cells sorted from spleen or lymph node cells, taken before intestinal transplant. These receptors came from a human donor who received an intestinal transplant.

In its sample, this clone was seen once. The chain recombines TRBV2 with TRBJ1-1, with D possibly TRBD1 on 6 matching bases. The CDR3 extends over 14 amino acids. The V end lost 8 bases, the J end lost 4 bases, and 17 bases lay between the germline ends. CDR1 is SNHLY, CDR2 FYNNEI, per germline. The CDR3 loop is CASRSGGWSTEAFF. CDR3 sequence (DNA): TGTGCCAGCCGGTCGGGGGGCTGGAGCACTGAAGCTTTCTTT. Full variable domain (remainder filled in from reference TRBV2 and TRBJ1-1): EPEVTQTPSHQVTQMGQEVILRCVPISNHLYFYWYRQILGQKVEFLVSFYNNEISEKSEIFDDQFSVERPDGSNFTLKIRSTKLEDSAMYFCASRSGGWSTEAFFGQGTRLTVV.

This rearrangement joins TRBV28 to TRBJ2-1; 11 nucleotides match TRBD2. V was clipped by 3 bases and J by 6 bases; unmatched bases: 4. The CDR3 covers 15 residues. Germline CDR1 is MDHEN and CDR2 is SYDVKM. The CDR3 sequence: CASSFGLAGSNEQFF. The CDR3, as DNA: TGTGCCAGCAGTTTCGGACTAGCGGGTAGCAATGAGCAGTTCTTC.

The chain employs TRBV19 and TRBJ2-1, with 8 positions matching TRBD2. The CDR3 covers 14 residues. The V gene's germline CDR1 is LNHDA and CDR2 SQIVND (reference sequence). V lost 5 bases, J lost 4 bases, and 4 bases stayed unmatched. CDR3 sequence (DNA): TGTGCCAGTAGTCCGGGACTAGGTTACAATGAGCAGTTCTTC. The encoded protein is CASSPGLGYNEQFF.

In its sample, this clone was seen once. This chain joins TRBV28 and TRBJ2-7; TRBD1 aligns across 12 bases. This CDR3 is built from 16 residues. Germline CDR1 is MDHEN and CDR2 is SYDVKM. Trimming removed 6 bases from V and 5 bases from J; junction bases left unmatched: 11. CDR3 sequence (DNA): TGTGCCAGCAGGACCACGGGGACAGGGGGCGTCCACGAGCAGTACTTC. It codes for CASRTTGTGGVHEQYF.